Following are 32 T cell receptor beta chains from one sample sequenced in a study of tumor-infiltrating lymphocytes in primary liver carcinoma (dated by TCRdb to about 2017). Without any cell sorting, total RNA and DNA were extracted together from around 20-30 mg of bulk tissue using the AllPrep DNA/RNA mini kit. Sequencing instrument: Illumina HiSeq 2500. Using a constant-region primer and ProtoScript II reverse transcriptase, TCRbeta-specific cDNA was reverse-transcribed from approximately 500 ng total RNA. Construction of the TCRbeta libraries relied on three nested rounds of multiplex PCR, following a slightly modified ARM-PCR procedure. The first two PCR rounds used multiplex TRBV1-TRBV30 forward primers with a Cbeta reverse primer, each for roughly 11 cycles. The public reads were run again by TCRdb, first through fastp at Q25 and then through MiXCR, and only productive beta chains were kept. All rows with the same CDR3 protein become a single entry with the most common DNA and genes. The sample table holds about 97,000 distinct CDR3 sequences, of which under 70% were seen once. Jointly, the top ten make up around 12% of the sample.

The sample consisted of liver tumor tissue from sampling region 2. The meaning of the sample's cell subset or site label: tumor region T2, inferior pole. These receptors all stem from a woman between 55 and 75 years old with primary liver carcinoma and hepatitis B virus infection.

A remark on this clonotype: A read error may be the cause here, since a much bigger clone is one base away. The chain recombines TRBV5-6 with TRBJ2-3; the D is unclear. The CDR3 has 13 amino acids. CDR1 SGHDT and CDR2 YYEEEE come from the germline V gene. The CDR3 here is CVSSLVKTDTQYF. CDR3 bases: TGTGTCAGCAGCTTGGTAAAAACAGATACGCAGTATTTT.

This clonotype occurred once. The rearrangement links TRBV9 to TRBJ2-4; D is unclear. This CDR3 comprises 13 residues. The ends were cut back, 2 bases at V and 5 bases at J, with 8 bases in the middle. Germline CDR1 reads SGDLS; CDR2 reads YYNGEE. The CDR3: CASSVGTENIQYF. CDR3 DNA: TGTGCCAGCAGCGTTGGTACAGAAAACATTCAGTACTTC.

Comments on this clonotype: Mismatch with germline at one junction end may stem from a read error. The V and J genes are TRBV19 and TRBJ2-3; 8 nucleotides line up with TRBD1. The CDR3 totals 14 residues. Germline V gives CDR1 LNHDA, CDR2 SQIVND (reference sequence). The CDR3 DNA follows: TGTGCCAGTGGTATGACAGGGGGCACAGATACGCAGTATTTT. Translating gives CASGMTGGTDTQYF.

Note on this clonotype: This is likely a read error, given that the CDR3 carries no conserved phenylalanine or tryptophan at its end. The V call is TRBV11-3, the J call TRBJ2-3; possibly TRBD2 for D (5 bases). CDR3 length equals 14 residues. Looked up from germline, CDR1 is SGHNT and CDR2 is YENEEA. The CDR3 DNA follows: TGTGTCAACAGCTTCAGGACTAGCACAGATACGCAGTATCTT. Its translation: CVNSFRTSTDTQYL.

This chain joins TRBV4-2 and TRBJ2-1; TRBD1 matches at 7 bases. Germline lookup yields CDR1 LGHNA and CDR2 YNFKEQ. The CDR3 has 14 amino acids. The CDR3 here is CVSSQDRGDRVTFF. CDR3 bases: TGTGTCAGTAGCCAAGATAGGGGAGACAGGGTCACGTTCTTC.

With regard to this clonotype: An end of the junction does not agree with germline; a read error may underlie this. This rearrangement joins TRBV11-2 to TRBJ2-4, with 14 bases fitting TRBD2. The CDR3 extends over 19 amino acids. The germline CDR1 and CDR2 sequences are SGHAT and FQNNGV. The CDR3 DNA sequence: TGTACCAGCAGTCCTCGACTAGCGGGAGGGCCTCGGACCAAAAACATTCAGTACTTC. The encoded protein is CTSSPRLAGGPRTKNIQYF.

With respect to this clonotype: No conserved phenylalanine or tryptophan ends this CDR3, so it is likely a read error. The chain joins TRBV12-3 or TRBV12-4 to TRBJ2-1; TRBD2 matches at 7 bases. CDR3 length equals 15 residues. This CDR3 reads CASSFPHGGYNEQFL. DNA of the CDR3: TGTGCCAGTAGTTTTCCTCACGGGGGGTACAATGAGCAGTTCCTC.

Remarks on this clonotype: The CDR3 ends on some other residue instead of the conserved phenylalanine or tryptophan, so this is likely a read error. The genes are TRBV11-3 and TRBJ2-7; 9 bases agree with TRBD1. The CDR3 spans 15 residues. CDR1 is SGHNT and CDR2 is YENEEA in the germline V gene. The CDR3 protein is CAGSPGTGSNYEQYL. The CDR3 nucleotides read TGTGCCGGCAGCCCCGGGACAGGGAGCAACTACGAGCAGTACCTC.

Details on this clonotype: Because the CDR3 is missing its conserved closing phenylalanine or tryptophan, this is likely a read error. The rearrangement links TRBV11-3 to TRBJ2-1; D is unclear. Germline CDR1 reads SGHNT; CDR2 reads YENEEA. V dropped 0 bases and J dropped 10 bases, with 10 bases sitting between them. This CDR3 comprises 13 residues. The CDR3 loop is CASSLEDSNEQFL. CDR3 nucleotides: TGTGCCAGCAGCTTAGAAGATAGCAACGAGCAGTTCTTA.

Of note for this clonotype: Sequence at one end of the junction differs from germline and may be a read error. This chain connects TRBV11-2 to TRBJ2-1; 7 bases are a match to TRBD1. CDR3 size: 17 residues. Per germline, CDR1 SGHAT and CDR2 FQNNGV. The CDR3 sequence: CVSSLRQGQRFYNQQFF. In DNA form, the CDR3 reads TGTGTCAGCAGCTTACGACAGGGACAGAGATTCTACAATCAGCAGTTCTTC.

This clonotype was seen at least ten times. V usage is TRBV5-6 and J usage is TRBJ2-3; no clear D. The CDR3 is made up of 14 amino acids. Trimming left V 4 bases short and J 3 bases short, with 12 bases between. CDR1 and CDR2 (germline): SGHDT, YYEEEE. DNA of the CDR3: TGTGCCAGCAGCGCGACTCTCCCGACAGATACGCAGTATTTT. Amino acid sequence: CASSATLPTDTQYF.

Turning to this clonotype: A clone one base away is much larger, so this may be a read error. CDR3 region: CASSPDGENTIYF. CDR3 nucleotide sequence: TGTGCCAGCAGCCCGGACGGTGAAAACACCATATATTTT. The chain has TRBV5-4 and TRBJ1-3; no firm D call. The CDR3 totals 13 residues. V was cut by 4 bases and J by 6 bases, with 11 bases left in between. Germline V lookup: CDR1 SGHNT, CDR2 YYREEE (reference sequence).

This clonotype occurred once. The V gene is TRBV12-3 or TRBV12-4, the J gene TRBJ1-2; D not certain. This CDR3 is 16 amino acids long. V was shortened by 4 bases and J by 7 bases, with 22 bases between the two germline ends. CDR3 DNA: TGTGCCAGCAGTTCGAGAGCAGTCATCGTTTCTCTTGGCTACACCTTC. Its protein is CASSSRAVIVSLGYTF.

In the case of this clonotype: It is likely a read error, because the conserved phenylalanine at the end of the CDR3 is missing. The chain carries TRBV11-3 and TRBJ2-1, with a possible D match to TRBD2 (5 bases). The germline V and J ends were trimmed by 9 bases and 3 bases, with 9 bases remaining between them. Germline CDR1 SGHNT, CDR2 YENEEA. This CDR3 region has 12 residues. The CDR3 sequence: CARSAGYNEQFL. The CDR3 nucleotides read TGTGCCAGGAGTGCGGGCTACAATGAGCAGTTCTTA.

CDR3: CASNWGRRQFF. DNA of the CDR3: TGTGCCAGCAATTGGGGTAGGAGGCAGTTCTTC. The V gene is TRBV12-3 or TRBV12-4, the J gene TRBJ2-1; D gene unclear. This CDR3 contains 11 residues. Trimming shortened V by 7 bases and J by 12 bases, and 13 bases separated the two germline ends.

This clonotype has only a few counts. A read error may explain this, as a much larger clone is one base away. This chain joins TRBV6-6 and TRBJ2-7, with 8 bases that match TRBD1. The CDR3 loop spans 14 amino acids. Looked up from germline, CDR1 is MNHNY and CDR2 is SVGAGI (reference sequence). The CDR3 sequence: CASSLGQGSYGQYF. The CDR3 region has the DNA TGTGCCAGCAGTCTCGGACAGGGATCGTACGGGCAGTACTTC.

Note on this clonotype: A junction boundary mismatches the germline segment, possibly from a read error. The chain combines TRBV4-2 with TRBJ2-7, with TRBD2 identical over 9 bases. The V gene's germline CDR1 is LGHNA and CDR2 YNFKEQ. The CDR3 loop spans 16 amino acids. The CDR3 loop is CASSQDSAGGSYERCF. The CDR3 nucleotides read TGTGCCAGCAGCCAAGATTCAGCGGGAGGTTCCTACGAGCGGTGCTTC.

As regards this clonotype: This may arise from a read error, as a much more abundant clone is one base away. The conserved final phenylalanine or tryptophan is absent from the CDR3, which likely points to a read error. The chain is built from TRBV13 and TRBJ2-3, with D possibly TRBD1 on 5 matching bases. The germline V gene encodes CDR1 PRHDT and CDR2 FYEKMQ (reference sequence). The V end lost 5 bases, the J end lost 5 bases, and 14 bases lay between the germline ends. The CDR3 is 14 residues long. The chain's CDR3 is CASSPTADQDTQYS. The DNA for the CDR3 is TGTGCCAGCAGCCCGACAGCCGATCAAGATACGCAGTATTCT.

As concerns this clonotype: A read error may account for a junction end that differs from germline. CDR3 sequence: CVSRLGSGRPTGELFF. CDR3 DNA sequence: TGTGTCAGCCGCTTAGGTAGCGGGAGACCCACCGGGGAGCTGTTTTTT. The V call is TRBV7-8, the J call TRBJ2-2; 9 nucleotides agree with TRBD2. The CDR3 consists of 16 residues. CDR1 is SGHVS and CDR2 is FQNEAQ in the germline V gene. Full variable domain (rest looked up from reference TRBV7-8 and TRBJ2-2): GAGVSQSPRYKVAKRGQDVALRCDPISGHVSLFWYQQALGQGPEFLTYFQNEAQLDKSGLPSDRFFAERPEGSVSTLKIQRTQQEDSAVYLCVSRLGSGRPTGELFFGEGSRLTVL.

The count of this clonotype is one. This is likely a read error, given that the CDR3 carries no conserved phenylalanine or tryptophan at its end. The chain recombines TRBV11-3 with TRBJ2-3; the D is unclear. The CDR3 contains 11 residues. CDR1 and CDR2 from the germline V gene are SGHNT and YENEEA. V was trimmed by 8 bases and J by 3 bases, leaving 6 bases between them. DNA of the CDR3: TGTGCCAGCCGATATACAGATACGCAGTATCTT. This translates into CASRYTDTQYL.

As for this clonotype: Without the conserved terminal phenylalanine or tryptophan, this CDR3 likely stems from a read error. No DNA is shown, since the ends of the CDR3 on it are uncertain; the CDR3 is the one TCRdb lists. The V call is TRBV11-1, the J call TRBJ2-3; TRBD2, the table's D call, was not compared with the DNA. Including both end residues, the CDR3 is 14 amino acids long. Per germline, CDR1 SGHAT and CDR2 FQDESV (reference sequence). CDR3 in amino acids: CASSLGQREGESHL.

A remark on this clonotype: A read error is possible here, since a much larger clone lies one base away. V usage is TRBV7-8 and J usage is TRBJ1-2; 7 nucleotides agree with TRBD1. The CDR3 sequence is 15 residues long. Germline assignment: CDR1 SGHVS and CDR2 FQNEAQ. V lost 8 bases and J lost 0; bases outside the gene matches: 9. This CDR3 reads CASSGGQDSNYGYTF. CDR3 DNA sequence: TGTGCCAGCTCGGGAGGACAGGACTCTAACTATGGCTACACCTTC.

The table lists this clonotype with a few counts. The V and J genes are TRBV28 and TRBJ2-1; the D call may be TRBD1 or TRBD2 (5 bases each). The V gene lost 10 bases and the J gene lost 9 bases, with 19 bases spanning the gap. The germline V gene encodes CDR1 MDHEN and CDR2 SYDVKM. The CDR3 has 13 amino acids. CDR3 protein: CATGQRPMGEQFF. CDR3 DNA sequence: TGTGCCACGGGGCAGCGCCCTATGGGTGAGCAGTTCTTC.

This clonotype was picked up one time. The genes are TRBV10-3 and TRBJ2-1; 8 bases are a match to TRBD2. The CDR3 contains 13 residues. Looked up from germline, CDR1 is ENHRY and CDR2 is SYGVKD. V dropped 3 bases and J dropped 12; count of bases not matched to a gene: 7. CDR3 DNA: TGTGCCATCAGTGACCGGGAGGGTGGCGGGCAGTTCTTC. As protein: CAISDREGGGQFF.

This sequence joins TRBV11-2 and TRBJ2-2, with D possibly being TRBD2 (5 bases). Germline V lookup: CDR1 SGHAT, CDR2 FQNNGV. The CDR3 covers 15 residues. V lost 5 bases, J lost 0 bases, and 10 bases lay in between. The CDR3: CASSLTRANTGELFF. CDR3 DNA sequence: TGTGCCAGCAGCCTTACTAGAGCGAACACCGGGGAGCTGTTTTTT.

There are many counts of this clonotype. The rearrangement joins TRBV6-1 to TRBJ2-7, with TRBD2 matching 7 bases. V dropped 4 bases and J dropped 6; count of bases not matched to a gene: 6. The CDR3 loop spans 13 amino acids. CDR1 is MNHNS and CDR2 is SASEGT in the germline V gene. In DNA form, the CDR3 reads TGTGCCAGCAGTGCAACCGGGACTACCGAGCAGTACTTC. It translates to CASSATGTTEQYF.

This clonotype was picked up many times. The chain carries TRBV28 and TRBJ2-1, with D perhaps matching TRBD2 (5 bases). CDR3 size: 14 residues. The V end was cut by 8 bases, the J end by 0 bases, with 11 bases between. Germline V gives CDR1 MDHEN, CDR2 SYDVKM. The CDR3 DNA sequence: TGTGCCAGCGGACTGTACTCCTCCTACAATGAGCAGTTCTTC. This sequence encodes CASGLYSSYNEQFF.

Note on this clonotype: Relative to the germline gene, one junction end is altered; a read error may explain this. The chain recombines TRBV11-2 with TRBJ2-3; D possibly corresponds to TRBD2 (6 bases). Per the germline V gene, CDR1 is SGHAT and CDR2 is FQNNGV. CDR3 length: 14 residues. CDR3 sequence reads: CSSSLGLPTDTQYF. The CDR3 DNA sequence: TGCTCCAGCAGCTTGGGACTGCCCACAGATACGCAGTATTTT.

The rearrangement joins TRBV10-3 to TRBJ2-2, with 7 bases lining up with TRBD2. The germline V gene has CDR1 ENHRY and CDR2 SYGVKD. Trimming cost V 8 bases and J 9 bases; bases outside gene matches: 21. The CDR3 runs to 17 residues. CDR3 coding DNA: TGTGCCATCCGCGGGAGTTGGGGTGTAGATAAAACCCGGGAGCTGTTTTTT. Protein sequence: CAIRGSWGVDKTRELFF.

As for this clonotype: One end of the junction fails to match germline, which may point to a read error. The chain couples TRBV6-1 to TRBJ2-7, with D maybe TRBD1 (6 bases). The CDR3 is 11 amino acids. CDR1 is MNHNS and CDR2 is SASEGT in the germline V gene. The CDR3 nucleotides read TGTACCAGCAGTAACAGGGACGAGCAGTACTTC. Protein sequence: CTSSNRDEQYF.

The V and J genes are TRBV11-2 and TRBJ1-2; D perhaps matches TRBD1 (5 bases). Trimming removed 0 bases at V and 5 bases at J, with 19 bases between. This CDR3 contains 17 residues. The V gene's germline CDR1 is SGHAT and CDR2 FQNNGV. CDR3 loop: CASSLDLIRALRYGYTF. The CDR3 DNA follows: TGTGCCAGCAGCTTAGATCTGATCAGGGCTCTGCGGTATGGCTACACCTTC.

The chain couples TRBV28 to TRBJ1-2; TRBD1 might be the D (5 bases). V was pared by 5 bases and J by 10 bases, with 23 bases between. Germline V gives CDR1 MDHEN, CDR2 SYDVKM. This CDR3 has 15 amino acids. CDR3 region: CASSSAPGGIGDYTF. DNA for the CDR3: TGTGCCAGCAGTAGCGCTCCCGGGGGGATTGGAGACTACACCTTC.